A single sample is the source of the 8 T cell receptor beta chains below, sequenced in a study of T cell repertoires in cytomegalovirus infection. TCRdb called the reads again in MiXCR, with one record for every CDR3 protein. Of roughly 640,000 distinct CDR3 sequences listed, 20% to 30% are singletons. What was sequenced was CD8+ T cells from PBMCs. The receptor source for this set is a human donor in good health (CMV status not recorded). Some clones in this sample may be carry-over from other donors' samples.

This clonotype appeared a few times. The chain is built from TRBV19 and TRBJ2-2; D is unclear. Germline CDR1 LNHDA, CDR2 SQIVND (reference sequence). Trimming left V 8 bases short and J 7 bases short, with 5 bases between. CDR3 size: 10 residues. The CDR3 bases are TGTGCCAGTTTTAACGGGGAGCTGTTTTTT. It specifies CASFNGELFF. The variable domain in full, completed from reference TRBV19 and TRBJ2-2, reads DGGITQSPKYLFRKEGQNVTLSCEQNLNHDAMYWYRQDPGQGLRLIYYSQIVNDFQKGDIAEGYSVSREKKESFPLTVTSAQKNPTAFYLCASFNGELFFGEGSRLTVL.

The sample holds a few counts of this clonotype. The chain couples TRBV15 to TRBJ2-7; perhaps TRBD2 as D (6 bases). The germline V gene encodes CDR1 LNHNV and CDR2 YYDKDF (reference sequence). The ends were cut back, 0 bases at V and 0 bases at J, with 9 bases in the middle. CDR3 length equals 15 residues. CDR3 loop: CATSRDRGNSYEQYF. The CDR3 DNA follows: TGTGCCACCAGCAGAGATCGGGGGAACTCCTACGAGCAGTACTTC.

The V and J genes are TRBV2 and TRBJ1-4; a possible D gene is TRBD1 (5 bases). Germline V gene lookup returns CDR1 SNHLY and CDR2 FYNNEI. The CDR3 totals 13 residues. The V end lost 6 bases, the J end lost 0 bases, and 5 bases lay between the germline ends. The CDR3 DNA sequence: TGTGCCAGCAGGGGGGCAACTAATGAAAAACTGTTTTTT. Its translation is CASRGATNEKLFF.

This clonotype was recorded a few times. The chain is built from TRBV5-4 and TRBJ2-5, with D tentatively TRBD2 (6 bases). The CDR3 is made up of 14 amino acids. Germline CDR1 SGHNT, CDR2 YYREEE (reference sequence). Trimming took off 5 bases at V and 3 bases at J, with 14 bases between the two ends. The CDR3, as DNA: TGTGCCAGCAGTTACCCGGGAGTAGAAGAGACCCAGTACTTC. Protein sequence: CASSYPGVEETQYF.

This clonotype was seen a few times. The V gene is TRBV29-1, the J gene TRBJ2-1; the D call may be TRBD1 or TRBD2 (6 bases each). The CDR3 consists of 11 residues. Germline CDR1 SQVTM, CDR2 ANQGSEA. In nucleotides, the CDR3 is TGCAGTATTGGGGGGCGAAATGAGCAGTTCTTC. Residues: CSIGGRNEQFF.

The rearrangement joins TRBV20-1 to TRBJ1-5; D is ambiguous. Deletions cut 5 bases from V and 4 bases from J, with 27 bases between. In germline, CDR1 is DFQATT, CDR2 SNEGSKA (reference sequence). This CDR3 region has 18 residues. The CDR3 sequence is CSAPKEEALLGRNQPQHF. DNA for the CDR3: TGCAGTGCTCCCAAAGAGGAGGCGCTGCTAGGTCGTAATCAGCCCCAGCATTTT.

The CDR3 region is CASSLALAGVTAYNEQFF. In DNA form, the CDR3 reads TGCGCCAGCAGCTTGGCCCTAGCGGGGGTTACCGCCTACAATGAGCAGTTCTTC. The gene calls are TRBV5-1 and TRBJ2-1; 10 bases map to TRBD2. V lost 0 bases to trimming and J lost 2 bases; unmatched junction nucleotides: 8. This CDR3 region has 18 residues. Germline V gene data show CDR1 as SGHRS and CDR2 as YFSETQ.

There are many counts of this clonotype. The chain combines TRBV7-2 with TRBJ2-3; D might be TRBD2 (6 bases). The germline gives CDR1 SGHTA, CDR2 FQGNSA. V lost 2 bases, J lost 1 base, and 13 bases lay in between. The CDR3 is made up of 16 amino acids. This chain's CDR3 is CASSLRGGTGTDTQYF. CDR3 sequence (DNA): TGTGCCAGCAGCTTACGGGGCGGGACGGGCACAGATACGCAGTATTTT.